Below are 29 T cell receptor beta chains sequenced from a single sample in a study of OX40 agonist ivuxolimab in advanced cancers. Repertoires were generated with immunoSEQ multiplex PCR, while TCRdb's copy carries only in-frame clones and drops some. The table includes about 100,000 clones, 95% to 97% detected once. Source: CD4+ or CD8+ T cells sorted from blood, taken in a trial of the OX40 agonist ivuxolimab. Receptors were obtained from an adult with an advanced solid tumor such as melanoma, head and neck, liver or kidney cancer.

This chain uses TRBV6-6 with TRBJ1-1; 9 nucleotides match TRBD1. V was pared by 6 bases and J by 5 bases, with 13 bases of the junction left unmatched. This CDR3 has 16 residues. From germline, CDR1 is MNHNY and CDR2 SVGAGI (reference sequence). The CDR3 is CASRDEQGAPRTEAFF. CDR3 DNA: TGTGCCAGCAGGGACGAACAGGGGGCCCCAAGAACTGAAGCTTTCTTT.

The chain uses TRBV14 and TRBJ1-2; unclear D gene. This CDR3 comprises 16 residues. Trimming pared 4 bases from V and 4 bases from J, leaving 19 bases between. Germline V gives CDR1 SGHDN, CDR2 FVKESK. The CDR3 DNA reads TGTGCCAGCAGCCCCAGGCCGGTGAACAAACTCTATGGCTACACCTTC. Amino acid sequence: CASSPRPVNKLYGYTF.

The chain recombines TRBV27 with TRBJ2-7; D is unresolved. V shed 5 bases and J shed 2 bases, with 10 bases lying between them. There are 13 residues in the CDR3. Germline loops: CDR1 MNHEY, CDR2 SMNVEV (reference sequence). CDR3: CASSAPSPYEQYF. The CDR3, as DNA: TGTGCCAGCAGTGCCCCAAGCCCCTACGAGCAGTACTTC.

The chain links TRBV27 to TRBJ1-3, with D unresolved. Germline V gene lookup returns CDR1 MNHEY and CDR2 SMNVEV (reference sequence). The CDR3 sequence is 14 residues long. Trimming removed 3 bases from V and 10 bases from J, with 16 bases in between. The CDR3 region is CASSFGVWDSTIYF. The DNA for the CDR3 is TGTGCCAGCAGTTTCGGTGTCTGGGATAGTACCATATATTTT.

V gene TRBV28 combines with J gene TRBJ2-5; TRBD2 agrees at 14 bases. CDR3 length equals 17 residues. Germline V gene sequence: CDR1 MDHEN, CDR2 SYDVKM. V was clipped by 2 bases and J by 0 bases; unmatched bases: 2. In DNA, the CDR3 is TGTGCCAGCAGTTTAAGGACTAGCGGGGGGTACCAAGAGACCCAGTACTTC. It is translated as CASSLRTSGGYQETQYF.

The rearrangement uses TRBV28 and TRBJ1-2, with 7 bases aligning to TRBD1. The CDR3 loop spans 14 amino acids. Trimming removed 1 base from V and 4 bases from J; junction bases left unmatched: 3. Germline CDR1 is MDHEN and CDR2 is SYDVKM. The CDR3 region has the DNA TGTGCCAGCAGTTTATTCGGGACAGTCTATGGCTACACCTTC. This codes for CASSLFGTVYGYTF.

For this clone: The sample has other DNA sequences that encode this CDR3 too. The chain couples TRBV19 to TRBJ1-1, with D maybe TRBD1 (5 bases). There are 14 residues in the CDR3. The ends were cut back, 3 bases at V and 1 base at J, with 9 bases in the middle. Per the germline V gene, CDR1 is LNHDA and CDR2 is SQIVND (reference sequence). The CDR3 region has the DNA TGTGCCAGTAGTATCGGCCAGGGGAACACTGAAGCTTTCTTT. It is translated as CASSIGQGNTEAFF.

A note on this clone: Other nucleotide sequences from this sample produce the same CDR3. CDR3 region: CASSFRGTLNTEAFF. Written as DNA, the CDR3 is TGTGCCAGCAGTTTTAGGGGGACACTGAACACTGAAGCTTTCTTT. The V call is TRBV28, the J call TRBJ1-1, with a possible D match to TRBD1 (6 bases). The CDR3 is 15 residues long. Trimming stripped 3 bases from V and 0 bases from J, with 11 bases between. The V gene's germline CDR1 is MDHEN and CDR2 SYDVKM.

The table lists this clone with a few counts. This chain links TRBV6-6 with TRBJ1-1; D is perhaps TRBD1 (5 bases). The CDR3 loop spans 11 amino acids. V dropped 4 bases and J dropped 5 bases, with 5 bases sitting between them. CDR1 and CDR2 from the germline V gene are MNHNY and SVGAGI (reference sequence). CDR3 residues: CASSWGTEAFF. The CDR3 DNA reads as TGTGCCAGCAGTTGGGGGACTGAAGCTTTCTTT.

This sequence joins TRBV7-9 and TRBJ2-7; D not resolved. The V end was cut by 1 base, the J end by 3 bases, with 13 bases between. In germline, CDR1 is SEHNR, CDR2 FQNEAQ (reference sequence). The CDR3 spans 15 residues. The CDR3 loop reads CASSLGASPIYEQYF. CDR3 bases: TGTGCCAGCAGCTTAGGTGCCAGCCCTATCTACGAGCAGTACTTC.

The rearrangement links TRBV11-3 to TRBJ2-1, with a possible D match to TRBD2 (5 bases). V was trimmed by 5 bases and J by 8 bases, leaving 22 bases between them. This CDR3 is 16 amino acids long. Germline-derived CDR1 and CDR2 are SGHNT and YENEEA. The CDR3 coding sequence is TGTGCCAGCAGCGCCCGTCAGGACTTAGTTTTGGATGAGCAGTTCTTC. Translation: CASSARQDLVLDEQFF.

This chain connects TRBV7-6 to TRBJ2-7; tentatively, D is TRBD1 (5 bases). Germline V lookup: CDR1 SGHVS, CDR2 FNYEAQ. The CDR3 spans 14 residues. V was cut by 1 base and J by 5 bases, with 12 bases left in between. The CDR3 loop is CASSLEGLWDEQYF. The CDR3 DNA sequence: TGTGCCAGCAGCTTAGAGGGGTTATGGGACGAGCAGTACTTC. The whole variable domain, remainder taken from reference TRBV7-6 and TRBJ2-7, is GAGVSQSPRYKVTKRGQDVALRCDPISGHVSLYWYRQALGQGPEFLTYFNYEAQQDKSGLPNDRFSAERPEGSISTLTIQRTEQRDSAMYRCASSLEGLWDEQYFGPGTRLTVT.

The CDR3 nucleotides are TGTGCCAGCAGCTTGGAGCTTTCACTTATCCCACGGGGCAATCAGCCCCAGCATTTT. Encoded protein: CASSLELSLIPRGNQPQHF. The rearrangement joins TRBV7-2 to TRBJ1-5; no clear D gene. Germline V lookup: CDR1 SGHTA, CDR2 FQGNSA. The CDR3 spans 19 residues. With 3 bases removed from V and 2 bases from J, the gap between germline ends came to 23 bases.

This chain links TRBV7-9 with TRBJ2-7, with 7 bases that match TRBD2. Germline loops: CDR1 SEHNR, CDR2 FQNEAQ (reference sequence). The V and J ends lost 5 bases and 4 bases, in that order; junction bases with no gene match: 8. This CDR3 region has 14 residues. The CDR3 region is CASSIPDGRYEQYF. The CDR3 DNA reads TGTGCCAGCAGCATCCCGGACGGGAGGTACGAGCAGTACTTC. The full variable domain, in which reference TRBV7-9 and TRBJ2-7 provide the parts outside the CDR3, is DTGVSQNPRHKITKRGQNVTFRCDPISEHNRLYWYRQTLGQGPEFLTYFQNEAQLEKSRLLSDRFSAERPKGSFSTLEIQRTEQGDSAMYLCASSIPDGRYEQYFGPGTRLTVT.

The chain couples TRBV6-5 to TRBJ2-7; no clear D. The CDR3 covers 13 residues. V was shortened by 0 bases and J by 0 bases, with 3 bases between the two germline ends. Germline V gene sequence: CDR1 MNHEY, CDR2 SVGAGI. This CDR3 is CASSYSASYEQYF. CDR3 nucleotides: TGTGCCAGCAGTTACTCTGCCTCCTACGAGCAGTACTTC.

V and J are TRBV19 and TRBJ1-2, with TRBD1 as a possible D gene (5 bases). The CDR3 loop spans 13 amino acids. Trimming removed 7 bases at V and 6 bases at J, with 15 bases between. Germline CDR1 LNHDA, CDR2 SQIVND (reference sequence). Here the CDR3 DNA reads TGTGCCAGTAATCAGGGAAGTTTTGATGGCTACACCTTC. Residues: CASNQGSFDGYTF.

V usage is TRBV5-4 and J usage is TRBJ2-7; TRBD2 is a possible D gene (6 bases). Germline CDR1 and CDR2: SGHNT and YYREEE (reference sequence). The V and J ends lost 4 bases and 7 bases respectively, with 18 bases between them. This CDR3 is 14 amino acids long. CDR3 sequence: CASSQEGLSYEQYF. CDR3 sequence (DNA): TGTGCCAGCAGCCAGGAGGGCCTTTCGTATGAGCAGTACTTC.

The chain is built from TRBV4-1 and TRBJ1-6; D is perhaps TRBD1 (6 bases). V dropped 7 bases and J dropped 10 bases, with 23 bases sitting between them. The CDR3 sequence is 16 residues long. The germline V gene has CDR1 MGHRA and CDR2 YSYEKL. Written as DNA, the CDR3 is TGCGCCAGCACCCAGGGGCACCTTCTTCGAGGATCACCCCTCCACTTT. It specifies CASTQGHLLRGSPLHF.

This chain links TRBV2 with TRBJ2-3; possibly TRBD2 for D (6 bases). Germline assignment: CDR1 SNHLY and CDR2 FYNNEI. The V end was cut by 8 bases, the J end by 0 bases, with 21 bases between. The CDR3 is 17 amino acids. The CDR3, as DNA: TGTGCCAGCCTTCCCGCGGGGCTTTCCCCTAGCACAGATACGCAGTATTTT. Amino acid sequence: CASLPAGLSPSTDTQYF.

This rearrangement joins TRBV18 to TRBJ1-6; D perhaps matches TRBD1 (5 bases). The CDR3 spans 18 residues. Germline CDR1 reads KGHSH; CDR2 reads LQKENI. V lost 2 bases, J lost 8 bases, and 22 bases lay in between. As DNA, the CDR3 is TGTGCCAGCTCACCAGACAGATACTCTACTTATTTAGATTCACCCCTCCACTTT. Protein sequence: CASSPDRYSTYLDSPLHF. Combining the CDR3 with reference TRBV18 and TRBJ1-6 gives the whole variable domain NAGVMQNPRHLVRRRGQEARLRCSPMKGHSHVYWYRQLPEEGLKFMVYLQKENIIDESGMPKERFSAEFPKEGPSILRIQQVVRGDSAAYFCASSPDRYSTYLDSPLHFGNGTRLTVT.

V gene TRBV7-8 combines with J gene TRBJ2-7, with a possible D match to TRBD1 (6 bases). Germline V gene sequence: CDR1 SGHVS, CDR2 FQNEAQ. V was pared by 4 bases and J by 3 bases, with 13 bases between. The CDR3 extends over 14 amino acids. The CDR3 loop reads CASSSGTIVYEQYF. The CDR3, as DNA: TGTGCCAGCAGCTCCGGGACAATAGTCTACGAGCAGTACTTC. Full variable domain (rest looked up from reference TRBV7-8 and TRBJ2-7): GAGVSQSPRYKVAKRGQDVALRCDPISGHVSLFWYQQALGQGPEFLTYFQNEAQLDKSGLPSDRFFAERPEGSVSTLKIQRTQQEDSAVYLCASSSGTIVYEQYFGPGTRLTVT.

This chain joins TRBV4-1 and TRBJ2-1; D might be TRBD2 (6 bases). CDR1 MGHRA and CDR2 YSYEKL come from the germline V gene. The CDR3 covers 16 residues. The ends were cut back, 2 bases at V and 0 bases at J, with 11 bases in the middle. CDR3 region: CASSQPLATSYNEQFF. For the CDR3, the DNA is TGCGCCAGCAGCCAACCTCTAGCGACCTCCTACAATGAGCAGTTCTTC.

The rearrangement links TRBV5-1 to TRBJ2-7, with 8 nucleotides matching TRBD1. The V gene end was trimmed by 1 base and the J gene end by 4 bases; junction bases not matched to a gene: 7. Germline values: CDR1 SGHRS, CDR2 YFSETQ. CDR3 size: 15 residues. In DNA, the CDR3 is TGCGCCAGCAGCTTGTCGGCCGGACAGGGATACGAGCAGTACTTC. Translation gives CASSLSAGQGYEQYF.

The V call is TRBV4-1, the J call TRBJ1-2; D may be TRBD1 (5 bases). Germline values: CDR1 MGHRA, CDR2 YSYEKL. The CDR3 contains 16 residues. V was trimmed by 0 bases and J by 5 bases, leaving 16 bases between them. The CDR3 nucleotides are TGCGCCAGCAGCCAAGATACCCCTAGGGGCCTTTATGGCTACACCTTC. Protein sequence: CASSQDTPRGLYGYTF.

The V gene is TRBV7-3, the J gene TRBJ1-1; D is uncertain. CDR1 is SGHTA, CDR2 FQGTGA, per germline. CDR3 size: 13 residues. The germline V and J ends were trimmed by 3 bases and 0 bases, with 5 bases remaining between them. Written as DNA, the CDR3 is TGTGCCAGCAGCTTTCTGGTGAACACTGAAGCTTTCTTT. Translated: CASSFLVNTEAFF.

Only one count was recorded for this clone. This sequence joins TRBV15 and TRBJ1-5; D gene unclear. Germline CDR1 LNHNV, CDR2 YYDKDF (reference sequence). CDR3 length: 13 amino acids. With 2 bases removed from V and 8 bases from J, the gap between germline ends came to 10 bases. CDR3 residues: CATSRSRLEPQHF. The CDR3 DNA reads as TGTGCCACCAGCAGATCGCGACTTGAGCCCCAGCATTTT.

CDR3 loop: CASSLLGAGVQETQYF. Here the CDR3 DNA reads TGTGCCAGCAGCTTACTAGGAGCCGGTGTACAAGAGACCCAGTACTTC. The V call is TRBV7-9, the J call TRBJ2-5, with D uncertain. The CDR3 has 16 amino acids. CDR1 and CDR2 from the germline V gene are SEHNR and FQNEAQ (reference sequence). V shed 2 bases and J shed 2 bases, with 15 bases lying between them.

The CDR3 here is CASSLGLAPNEQFF. CDR3 in DNA: TGTGCCAGCAGCTTAGGACTAGCCCCCAATGAGCAGTTCTTC. V gene TRBV5-4 combines with J gene TRBJ2-1, with 8 bases lining up with TRBD2. The CDR3 spans 14 residues. CDR1 is SGHNT and CDR2 is YYREEE in the germline V gene (reference sequence). V lost 2 bases and J lost 6; bases outside the gene matches: 4.

J is TRBJ1-1 and V is TRBV27, with D hard to call. CDR3 length: 13 amino acids. The V and J ends lost 0 bases and 11 bases respectively, with 13 bases between them. Germline V gives CDR1 MNHEY, CDR2 SMNVEV (reference sequence). The DNA of the CDR3 is TGTGCCAGCAGTTTATCGCGATCAGGTGGTGCTTTCTTT. It yields the protein CASSLSRSGGAFF.